What follows are 17 T cell receptor beta chains derived from one specimen sequenced in a study of response to subunit inactivated influenza vaccine. TCRdb recomputed calls from the RT-PCR reads with MiXCR, one row per CDR3 protein. The sample lists around 570,000 distinct CDR3 sequences, 7.6% seen once, with 10% to 15% in the top ten. The specimen was PBMCs from blood, collected around 2 years after vaccination. These receptors all come from a man in his fifties or sixties who received an inactivated influenza vaccine.

This clonotype occurred many times. V is TRBV12-3 or TRBV12-4 and J is TRBJ2-1; D might be TRBD2 (6 bases). The CDR3 sequence is 14 residues long. Deletions cut 1 base from V and 9 bases from J, with 13 bases between. The CDR3: CASSLGRRRGEQFF. The CDR3 DNA follows: TGTGCCAGCAGTTTAGGAAGACGGCGGGGTGAGCAGTTCTTC.

In its sample, this clonotype was seen many times. This rearrangement joins TRBV27 to TRBJ2-7; 11 nucleotides line up with TRBD2. CDR1 and CDR2 (germline): MNHEY, SMNVEV (reference sequence). V trimming: 3 bases; J trimming: 6 bases; junction bases outside the gene matches: 10. The CDR3 loop spans 16 amino acids. The CDR3 loop reads CASSFGLAGIHGEQYF. Written as DNA, the CDR3 is TGTGCCAGCAGTTTTGGACTAGCGGGTATACATGGCGAGCAGTACTTC.

This clonotype has a handful of counts. The chain has TRBV12-3 or TRBV12-4 and TRBJ2-3; TRBD2 matches at 8 bases. V trimming: 5 bases; J trimming: 0 bases; junction bases outside the gene matches: 7. This CDR3 region has 16 residues. CDR3 residues: CASSAQLAASTDTQYF. CDR3 coding DNA: TGTGCCAGCAGTGCTCAACTAGCGGCTAGCACAGATACGCAGTATTTT.

V usage is TRBV5-5 and J usage is TRBJ1-6; the match to TRBD1 covers 9 bases. The ends lost 4 bases at V and 10 bases at J; junction bases unmatched: 15. The CDR3 runs to 17 residues. The V gene's germline CDR1 is SGHKS and CDR2 YYEKEE (reference sequence). CDR3 protein: CASSQTQGALVKSPLHF. The CDR3 DNA reads TGTGCCAGCAGCCAGACACAGGGGGCGCTGGTAAAATCACCCCTCCACTTT. The full variable domain, with the rest looked up from reference TRBV5-5 and TRBJ1-6, is DAGVTQSPTHLIKTRGQQVTLRCSPISGHKSVSWYQQVLGQGPQFIFQYYEKEERGRGNFPDRFSARQFPNYSSELNVNALLLGDSALYLCASSQTQGALVKSPLHFGNGTRLTVT.

This clonotype was seen more than once but under ten times. The chain combines TRBV7-8 with TRBJ1-1; possibly TRBD1 for D (6 bases). The germline V gene encodes CDR1 SGHVS and CDR2 FQNEAQ. CDR3 length: 16 residues. V lost 2 bases and J lost 3, with 16 bases in between. CDR3 sequence: CASSLIRGRRDTEAFF. The DNA for the CDR3 is TGTGCCAGCAGCTTAATCCGGGGGCGAAGAGACACTGAAGCTTTCTTT.

The genes are TRBV7-2 and TRBJ2-4, with 8 bases lining up with TRBD2. V shed 5 bases and J 0 bases; nucleotides not matched to a gene: 9. From germline, CDR1 is SGHTA and CDR2 FQGNSA. The CDR3 is 17 residues long. In DNA form, the CDR3 reads TGTGCCAGCAGCGGCCGGGGACTAGGGTTAGCCAAAAACATTCAGTACTTC. It specifies CASSGRGLGLAKNIQYF.

A few counts support this clonotype. The CDR3 loop is CASSRQGKGDQPQHF. In DNA, the CDR3 is TGTGCCAGCAGTAGACAGGGAAAGGGGGATCAGCCCCAGCATTTT. This chain links TRBV12-3 or TRBV12-4 with TRBJ1-5; 7 nucleotides line up with TRBD1. After removal of 5 bases from V and 5 bases from J, the junction contained 9 bases not matched to a gene. The CDR3 is 15 amino acids.

This clonotype turned up a few times. The chain couples TRBV12-3 or TRBV12-4 to TRBJ1-2; possible D gene TRBD1, 5 bases. The V end was cut by 2 bases, the J end by 5 bases, with 12 bases between. This CDR3 is built from 14 residues. CDR3 loop: CASSLSSGSYGYTF. The DNA for the CDR3 is TGTGCCAGCAGTTTATCTTCAGGGTCGTATGGCTACACCTTC.

The chain combines TRBV20-1 with TRBJ2-1; D is possibly TRBD2 (6 bases). CDR1 and CDR2 (germline): DFQATT, SNEGSKA (reference sequence). This CDR3 has 16 residues. The CDR3, as DNA: TGCTGTTTCTCGGGACTCCTTTCACCAATTACCAATGAGCAGTTCTTC. This translates into CCFSGLLSPITNEQFF.

In DNA form, the CDR3 reads TGTGCCAGCAGCCCTGAACCTAACACCGGGGAGCTGTTTTTT. Amino acids: CASSPEPNTGELFF. The chain combines TRBV7-6 with TRBJ2-2, with D unclear. V lost 5 bases, J lost 2 bases, and 9 bases lay in between. The CDR3 runs to 14 residues. From germline, CDR1 is SGHVS and CDR2 FNYEAQ.

The table lists this clonotype with a few counts. The chain couples TRBV6-5 to TRBJ2-2, with D uncertain. The CDR3 has 16 residues. Germline V gives CDR1 MNHEY, CDR2 SVGAGI. V was trimmed by 2 bases and J by 0 bases, leaving 10 bases between them. The CDR3 nucleotides are TGTGCCAGCAGTTACCCCTGGACGGCGAACACCGGGGAGCTGTTTTTT. Its protein product is CASSYPWTANTGELFF.

This clonotype was counted between two and nine times. This rearrangement joins TRBV7-9 to TRBJ1-1, with 8 bases lining up with TRBD1. The CDR3 runs 14 residues. V lost 6 bases and J lost 3; bases outside the gene matches: 6. Germline assignment: CDR1 SEHNR and CDR2 FQNEAQ (reference sequence). The CDR3 spells CASRRQGRDTEAFF. The DNA of the CDR3 is TGTGCCAGCAGGAGACAGGGGAGAGACACTGAAGCTTTCTTT. Drawing the rest from reference TRBV7-9 and TRBJ1-1, the complete variable domain is DTGVSQNPRHKITKRGQNVTFRCDPISEHNRLYWYRQTLGQGPEFLTYFQNEAQLEKSRLLSDRFSAERPKGSFSTLEIQRTEQGDSAMYLCASRRQGRDTEAFFGQGTRLTVV.

This clonotype was picked up many times. The J gene is TRBJ1-5, the V gene TRBV20-1; 9 bases align to TRBD1. Germline CDR1 and CDR2: DFQATT and SNEGSKA (reference sequence). CDR3 size: 17 residues. Trimming at V came to 0 bases and at J to 2 bases, leaving 8 bases not matched to a gene. CDR3 region: CSAREPPDRGGNQPQHF. CDR3 DNA: TGCAGTGCTAGAGAGCCCCCGGACAGGGGAGGCAATCAGCCCCAGCATTTT.

The V call is TRBV4-1, the J call TRBJ1-4, with D possibly being TRBD1 (6 bases). This CDR3 comprises 16 residues. Germline loops: CDR1 MGHRA, CDR2 YSYEKL. Trimming removed 0 bases from V and 14 bases from J, with 22 bases in between. CDR3 in amino acids: CASSQEPRGQRAMLFF. CDR3 bases: TGCGCCAGCAGCCAAGAACCCAGGGGCCAGAGGGCTATGCTGTTTTTT.

This clonotype was seen repeatedly, ten times or more. The chain is built from TRBV20-1 and TRBJ2-1; D may correspond to TRBD1 or TRBD2 (5 bases each). V lost 6 bases and J lost 14, with 17 bases in between. The CDR3 has 11 amino acids. Germline assignment: CDR1 DFQATT and CDR2 SNEGSKA (reference sequence). The CDR3: CSARDQPKEFF. CDR3 DNA: TGCAGTGCCCGGGACCAGCCGAAAGAGTTCTTC.

This clonotype was seen a handful of times. This chain connects TRBV5-1 to TRBJ2-2; TRBD2 matches 7 bases. From germline, CDR1 is SGHRS and CDR2 YFSETQ. CDR3 size: 16 residues. V lost 2 bases, J lost 4 bases, and 8 bases stayed unmatched. In DNA, the CDR3 is TGCGCCAGCAGCTTCGACCCCGGGACTATCACCGGGGAGCTGTTTTTT. Its translation is CASSFDPGTITGELFF.

This clonotype occurred many times. The chain uses TRBV12-3 or TRBV12-4 and TRBJ2-3; 9 positions agree with TRBD2. The CDR3 sequence is 15 residues long. Germline trimming cut 4 bases from V and 5 bases from J; bases unmatched to any gene: 7. CDR3 residues: CASSSGGRAGDTQYF. Written as DNA, the CDR3 is TGTGCCAGCAGTTCCGGCGGGAGGGCGGGAGATACGCAGTATTTT.